These 27 T cell receptor beta chains originate from one sample sequenced in a study of blood T cell repertoires in COVID-19. The repertoire was sequenced with immunoSEQ multiplex PCR; TCRdb's copy has only in-frame clones and lacks some. The sample has approximately 150,000 clones; over 80% are singletons. The sample taken for sequencing was peripheral blood. The receptors derive from a woman aged 50 to 60 with acute or convalescent COVID-19.

The genes are TRBV12-3 or TRBV12-4 and TRBJ2-7, with 7 bases that match TRBD1. After removal of 5 bases from V and 6 bases from J, the junction contained 4 bases not matched to a gene. The length of the CDR3 is 12 residues. DNA of the CDR3: TGTGCCAGCAGTCTCACAGGGGTCGAGCAGTACTTC. Amino acid sequence: CASSLTGVEQYF.

V and J are TRBV4-1 and TRBJ2-7; 13 bases align to TRBD2. Germline loops: CDR1 MGHRA, CDR2 YSYEKL. This CDR3 region has 16 residues. The J segment lost 7 bases and the V segment lost 2 bases, leaving 8 bases of the junction unmatched. CDR3: CASSQPGTSGTWEQYF. In DNA form, the CDR3 reads TGCGCCAGCAGCCAACCCGGGACTAGCGGGACCTGGGAGCAGTACTTC.

The gene calls are TRBV19 and TRBJ1-4; possible D gene TRBD1, 6 bases. V was clipped by 6 bases and J by 7 bases, with 18 bases between them. There are 15 residues in the CDR3. Germline V lookup: CDR1 LNHDA, CDR2 SQIVND (reference sequence). The CDR3 sequence: CASRPDRTGGEKLFF. CDR3 DNA: TGTGCCAGTAGACCCGACAGGACGGGAGGTGAAAAACTGTTTTTT.

J is TRBJ2-3 and V is TRBV29-1, with a tentative D call TRBD1 (6 bases). Germline assignment: CDR1 SQVTM and CDR2 ANQGSEA. V was shortened by 5 bases and J by 2 bases, with 11 bases between the two germline ends. This CDR3 contains 13 residues. The CDR3 sequence: CSVRDTSTDTQYF. The CDR3 region has the DNA TGCAGCGTTCGGGACACTTCCACAGATACGCAGTATTTT.

The chain combines TRBV10-3 with TRBJ1-4; 12 nucleotides match TRBD1. The CDR3 length is 15 residues. Germline values: CDR1 ENHRY, CDR2 SYGVKD. The V segment lost 3 bases and the J segment 8 bases; nucleotides outside the gene matches: 4. This CDR3 is CAISERDRGLEKLFF. The CDR3 DNA reads TGTGCCATCAGTGAACGGGACAGGGGGCTGGAAAAACTGTTTTTT.

V gene TRBV12-5 combines with J gene TRBJ1-3; 8 bases line up with TRBD1. The CDR3 covers 19 residues. The J segment lost 0 bases and the V segment lost 1 base, leaving 11 bases of the junction unmatched. Germline V CDR1 and CDR2: LGHNT, FRNRAP. The CDR3: CASGLGLGTGPSSGNTIYF. CDR3 nucleotide sequence: TGTGCTAGTGGTTTGGGACTCGGGACAGGTCCATCCTCTGGAAACACCATATATTTT.

This chain uses TRBV6-6 with TRBJ2-1; the match to TRBD2 covers 12 bases. J lost 11 bases, V lost 7 bases, and 12 bases had no gene match. This CDR3 region has 15 residues. CDR1 MNHNY and CDR2 SVGAGI come from the germline V gene (reference sequence). The CDR3 DNA reads TGTGCCAGCAACCCTAGCGGGGGGGCCTTTTATCAGCAGTTCTTC. Its translation is CASNPSGGAFYQQFF.

The chain links TRBV2 to TRBJ1-4; D possibly corresponds to TRBD1 (6 bases). The CDR3 extends over 15 amino acids. Germline loops: CDR1 SNHLY, CDR2 FYNNEI. V lost 7 bases, J lost 0 bases, and 12 bases lay in between. The CDR3 sequence: CASKGGRATNEKLFF. For the CDR3, the DNA is TGTGCCAGCAAGGGGGGGCGTGCAACTAATGAAAAACTGTTTTTT. The full variable domain, with the rest looked up from reference TRBV2 and TRBJ1-4, is EPEVTQTPSHQVTQMGQEVILRCVPISNHLYFYWYRQILGQKVEFLVSFYNNEISEKSEIFDDQFSVERPDGSNFTLKIRSTKLEDSAMYFCASKGGRATNEKLFFGSGTQLSVL.

The rearrangement uses TRBV4-2 and TRBJ1-4; TRBD1 is a possible D gene (5 bases). The CDR3 sequence is 20 residues long. The V end was cut by 3 bases, the J end by 5 bases, with 28 bases between. Per germline, CDR1 LGHNA and CDR2 YNFKEQ. The CDR3 loop is CASSQWGKDIWYRRNEKLFF. CDR3 nucleotide sequence: TGTGCCAGCAGCCAGTGGGGTAAAGATATTTGGTACAGGCGCAATGAAAAACTGTTTTTT.

CDR3 in amino acids: CASSPSTGPPYEQYF. The CDR3 DNA follows: TGTGCCAGCAGTCCTTCAACAGGGCCCCCCTACGAGCAGTACTTC. The chain employs TRBV28 and TRBJ2-7, with a weak D call TRBD1 (6 bases). This CDR3 contains 15 residues. Germline V lookup: CDR1 MDHEN, CDR2 SYDVKM. Trimming stripped 5 bases from V and 2 bases from J, with 16 bases between.

This clone was recorded only once. This chain links TRBV30 with TRBJ1-5; no firm D call. Deletions cut 0 bases from V and 1 base from J, with 7 bases between. From germline, CDR1 is GTSNPN and CDR2 SVGIG (reference sequence). The CDR3 extends over 14 amino acids. CDR3 bases: TGTGCCTGGAGTGTATACAGAAGCAATCAGCCCCAGCATTTT. Its protein is CAWSVYRSNQPQHF.

This sequence joins TRBV5-4 and TRBJ1-2; no clear D. The V end lost 4 bases, the J end lost 3 bases, and 19 bases lay between the germline ends. Germline V lookup: CDR1 SGHNT, CDR2 YYREEE (reference sequence). The CDR3 sequence is 16 residues long. CDR3 sequence reads: CASSPSASASHYGYTF. The CDR3 region has the DNA TGTGCCAGCAGCCCCTCCGCGTCAGCTAGTCACTATGGCTACACCTTC.

V is TRBV11-3 and J is TRBJ1-3, with D possibly TRBD1 on 5 matching bases. Germline V CDR1 and CDR2: SGHNT, YENEEA. The CDR3 sequence is 15 residues long. Trimming took 5 bases from V and 2 from J, leaving 13 bases between them. Here the CDR3 reads CASSPSGGPGNTIYF. CDR3 bases: TGTGCCAGCAGCCCCAGCGGGGGTCCTGGAAACACCATATATTTT.

The CDR3 sequence: CASSPGTVNTEAFF. The CDR3 nucleotides read TGTGCCAGCAGCCCAGGGACAGTGAACACTGAAGCTTTCTTT. The rearrangement joins TRBV11-2 to TRBJ1-1; 7 bases map to TRBD1. The CDR3 covers 14 residues. CDR1 and CDR2 from the germline V gene are SGHAT and FQNNGV. Trimming at V came to 5 bases and at J to 0 bases, leaving 3 bases not matched to a gene. Complete variable domain (other parts from reference TRBV11-2 and TRBJ1-1): EAGVAQSPRYKIIEKRQSVAFWCNPISGHATLYWYQQILGQGPKLLIQFQNNGVVDDSQLPKDRFSAERLKGVDSTLKIQPAKLEDSAVYLCASSPGTVNTEAFFGQGTRLTVV.

This sequence joins TRBV12-3 or TRBV12-4 and TRBJ1-5, with 7 bases matching TRBD1. The junction had 3 bases not matched to a gene; V was cut back by 3 bases and J by 7 bases. The CDR3 spans 13 residues. CDR3: CASSFNRGQPQHF. The CDR3 region has the DNA TGTGCCAGCAGTTTTAACAGGGGACAGCCCCAGCATTTT.

This chain links TRBV5-4 with TRBJ2-3, with 8 bases fitting TRBD1. Trimming took 4 bases from V and 3 from J; bases not matched to a gene: 4. The germline CDR1 and CDR2 sequences are SGHNT and YYREEE (reference sequence). CDR3 length: 14 amino acids. The CDR3 region has the DNA TGTGCCAGCAGCCCACAGGGGGAAACAGATACGCAGTATTTT. Translated, it gives CASSPQGETDTQYF.

The V call is TRBV19, the J call TRBJ1-1; weak D call: TRBD1 (6 bases). The CDR3 sequence is 14 residues long. Germline V gives CDR1 LNHDA, CDR2 SQIVND (reference sequence). Trimming left V 6 bases short and J 1 base short, with 12 bases between. CDR3 nucleotides: TGTGCCAGTAGCATTGACAGGAAGAACACTGAAGCTTTCTTT. It yields the protein CASSIDRKNTEAFF.

CDR3 nucleotides: TGTGCCAGCAGGCCCTGGGAGGGGAATGAGCAGTTCTTC. Protein product: CASRPWEGNEQFF. The chain recombines TRBV6-5 with TRBJ2-1; 7 bases are shared with TRBD2. This CDR3 comprises 13 residues. In germline, CDR1 is MNHEY, CDR2 SVGAGI. V was clipped by 6 bases and J by 7 bases; unmatched bases: 6.

J is TRBJ2-7 and V is TRBV25-1; D ambiguous. V was clipped by 0 bases and J by 3 bases, with 12 bases between them. The CDR3 length is 15 residues. Germline V gene sequence: CDR1 MGHDK, CDR2 SYGVNS. The CDR3 region has the DNA TGTGCCAGCAGTGAATATGACAATCCCTACTACGAGCAGTACTTC. It codes for CASSEYDNPYYEQYF.

The chain uses TRBV12-3 or TRBV12-4 and TRBJ1-2; TRBD1 might be the D (6 bases). There are 13 residues in the CDR3. Trimming removed 1 base from V and 3 bases from J, with 6 bases in between. CDR3: CASSLGQDYGYTF. CDR3 in DNA: TGTGCCAGCAGTTTAGGACAGGACTATGGCTACACCTTC.

This clone was observed a few times. This rearrangement joins TRBV6-5 to TRBJ1-1; 10 nucleotides match TRBD1. V lost 1 base, J lost 6 bases, and 5 bases stayed unmatched. CDR3 length equals 15 residues. The germline V gene has CDR1 MNHEY and CDR2 SVGAGI. CDR3 coding DNA: TGTGCCAGCAGTTACTTGACAGGGGGCCGCGCTGAAGCTTTCTTT. This translates into CASSYLTGGRAEAFF.

The chain uses TRBV2 and TRBJ2-7; TRBD1 agrees at 8 bases. The germline V gene encodes CDR1 SNHLY and CDR2 FYNNEI. This CDR3 contains 15 residues. J gave up 3 bases and V 7 bases, and 11 bases lay outside the gene matches. The CDR3: CASTRGQAEFYEQYF. For the CDR3, the DNA is TGTGCCAGCACCAGGGGACAGGCAGAATTCTACGAGCAGTACTTC.

The chain links TRBV9 to TRBJ2-1, with 9 bases that match TRBD1. CDR1 and CDR2 (germline): SGDLS, YYNGEE. CDR3 length: 14 residues. J was trimmed by 6 bases and V by 4 bases; bases with no gene match: 5. This CDR3 is CASSPRQGGNEQFF. The DNA of the CDR3 is TGTGCCAGCAGCCCCCGACAGGGGGGCAATGAGCAGTTCTTC.

The chain uses TRBV19 and TRBJ2-6; 10 bases match TRBD1. The CDR3 has 17 residues. V gave up 6 bases and J gave up 2 bases; unmatched junction bases: 7. Germline CDR1 and CDR2: LNHDA and SQIVND (reference sequence). Here the CDR3 reads CASRQRQGAPGANVLTF. DNA for the CDR3: TGTGCCAGTAGACAGAGACAGGGGGCGCCTGGGGCCAACGTCCTGACTTTC. Using reference TRBV19 and TRBJ2-6 for the parts outside the CDR3, the full variable domain is DGGITQSPKYLFRKEGQNVTLSCEQNLNHDAMYWYRQDPGQGLRLIYYSQIVNDFQKGDIAEGYSVSREKKESFPLTVTSAQKNPTAFYLCASRQRQGAPGANVLTFGAGSRLTVL.

This rearrangement joins TRBV4-1 to TRBJ2-3, with D tentatively TRBD2 (6 bases). This CDR3 region has 16 residues. Between the trimmed V and J ends, which lost 1 base and 1 base, there was a span of 12 bases. Germline CDR1 and CDR2: MGHRA and YSYEKL. Here the CDR3 reads CASSQAGAGGTDTQYF. In DNA, the CDR3 is TGCGCCAGCAGCCAAGCCGGAGCGGGCGGCACAGATACGCAGTATTTT.

The V and J genes are TRBV13 and TRBJ1-3, with a tentative D call TRBD1 (5 bases). CDR3 length: 14 amino acids. Germline CDR1 and CDR2: PRHDT and FYEKMQ (reference sequence). With 6 bases removed from V and 0 bases from J, the gap between germline ends came to 9 bases. In DNA form, the CDR3 reads TGTGCCAGCAGTTGGGGGGACTCTGGAAACACCATATATTTT. Translation gives CASSWGDSGNTIYF.

This rearrangement joins TRBV5-5 to TRBJ2-7, with D maybe TRBD1 (7 bases). Germline CDR1 and CDR2: SGHKS and YYEKEE (reference sequence). CDR3 size: 18 residues. Deletions cut 4 bases from V and 3 bases from J, with 26 bases between. CDR3 nucleotides: TGTGCCAGCAGCGCGGGATCGGGACAGATATATTCATACTACGAGCAGTACTTC. It yields the protein CASSAGSGQIYSYYEQYF.